This entry lists 4 T cell receptor beta chains sequenced from one sample in a study of blood T cells in healthy people across ages. Then a second PCR, running roughly 7 to 12 cycles, was carried out with a sample-barcoded 5' primer and a J-beta primer mix. From the 5' RACE reads, TCRdb called clonotypes with MiXCR, one entry per CDR3 protein. This sample has approximately 350,000 distinct CDR3 sequences; 45% to 65% occur once, and the top ten carry 51%. The sample taken for sequencing was blood. These receptors were taken from a man between 60 and 75 years old in good health.

The chain combines TRBV20-1 with TRBJ2-7; 9 nucleotides line up with TRBD1. From germline, CDR1 is DFQATT and CDR2 SNEGSKA (reference sequence). CDR3 length: 15 amino acids. The V and J ends lost 1 base and 7 bases, in that order; junction bases with no gene match: 11. The CDR3, as DNA: TGCAGTGCTAGAGGCCGGGACAGGGTCTACAATGAGCAGTACTTC. Amino acid sequence: CSARGRDRVYNEQYF.

This chain uses TRBV20-1 with TRBJ1-2; D is uncertain. V lost 0 bases and J 6 bases, leaving 8 bases between the germline ends. Germline loops: CDR1 DFQATT, CDR2 SNEGSKA (reference sequence). This CDR3 is built from 12 residues. The CDR3 region is CSARDLGDGYTF. CDR3 nucleotide sequence: TGCAGTGCTAGAGATCTTGGGGATGGCTACACCTTC.

The chain employs TRBV11-1 and TRBJ2-5, with 7 bases matching TRBD1. The last part of the DNA fits TRBJ2-7 better; the J call may be wrong. CDR1 is SGHAT, CDR2 FQDESV, per germline (reference sequence). The CDR3 is 16 amino acids. The CDR3 coding sequence is TGTGCCAGCAGCTTAGATGGGACAGCCATCTCCTACGAGCAGTACTTC. It yields the protein CASSLDGTAISYEQYF.

CDR3 coding DNA: TGTGCCAGCAGTTTAGGGAACGCCAAAAACATTCAGTACTTC. It encodes CASSLGNAKNIQYF. The chain joins TRBV12-3 or TRBV12-4 to TRBJ2-4; D is ambiguous. This CDR3 spans 14 amino acids. V gave up 1 base and J gave up 1 base, with 5 bases separating them.